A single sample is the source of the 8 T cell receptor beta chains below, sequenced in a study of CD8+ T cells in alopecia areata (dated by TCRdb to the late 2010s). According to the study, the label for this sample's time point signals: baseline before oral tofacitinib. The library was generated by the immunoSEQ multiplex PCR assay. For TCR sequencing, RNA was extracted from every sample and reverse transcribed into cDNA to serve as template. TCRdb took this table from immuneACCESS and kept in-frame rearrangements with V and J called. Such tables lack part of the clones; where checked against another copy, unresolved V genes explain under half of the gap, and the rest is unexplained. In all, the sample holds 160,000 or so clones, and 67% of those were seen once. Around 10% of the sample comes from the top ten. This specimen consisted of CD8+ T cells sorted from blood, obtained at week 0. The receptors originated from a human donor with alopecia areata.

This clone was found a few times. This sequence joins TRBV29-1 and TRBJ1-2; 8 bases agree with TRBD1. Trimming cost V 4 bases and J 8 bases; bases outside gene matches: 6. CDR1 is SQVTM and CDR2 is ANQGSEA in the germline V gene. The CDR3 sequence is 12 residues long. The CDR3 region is CSVGDRQGGYTF. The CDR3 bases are TGCAGCGTTGGAGATAGACAGGGGGGCTACACCTTC. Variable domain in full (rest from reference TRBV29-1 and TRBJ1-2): SAVISQKPSRDICQRGTSLTIQCQVDSQVTMMFWYRQQPGQSLTLIATANQGSEATYESGFVIDKFPISRPNLTFSTLTVSNMSPEDSSIYLCSVGDRQGGYTFGSGTRLTVV.

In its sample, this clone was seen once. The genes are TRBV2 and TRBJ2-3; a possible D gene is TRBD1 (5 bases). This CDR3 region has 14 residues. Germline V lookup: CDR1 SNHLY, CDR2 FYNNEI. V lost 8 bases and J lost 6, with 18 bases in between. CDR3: CASLGKGAGDTQYF. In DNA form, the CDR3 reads TGTGCCAGCCTAGGAAAAGGTGCAGGGGATACGCAGTATTTT.

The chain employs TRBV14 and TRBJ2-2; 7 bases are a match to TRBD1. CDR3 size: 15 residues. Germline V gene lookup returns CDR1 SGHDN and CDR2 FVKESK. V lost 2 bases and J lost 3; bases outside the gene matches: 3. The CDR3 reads CASSQHRGDTGELFF. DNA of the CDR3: TGTGCCAGCAGCCAACACAGGGGAGACACCGGGGAGCTGTTTTTT.

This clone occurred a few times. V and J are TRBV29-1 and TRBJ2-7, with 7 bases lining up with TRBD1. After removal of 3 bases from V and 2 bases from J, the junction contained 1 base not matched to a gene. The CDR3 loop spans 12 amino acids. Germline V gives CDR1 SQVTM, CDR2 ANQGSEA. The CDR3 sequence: CSVEGQTYEQYF. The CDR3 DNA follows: TGCAGCGTTGAGGGACAGACCTACGAGCAGTACTTC.

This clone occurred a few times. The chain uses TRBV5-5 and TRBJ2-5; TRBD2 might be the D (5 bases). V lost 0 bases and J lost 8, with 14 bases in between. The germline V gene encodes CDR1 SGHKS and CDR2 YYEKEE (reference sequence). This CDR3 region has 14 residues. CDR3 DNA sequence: TGTGCCAGCAGCTTGGCCGACACTCCGGGAACCCAGTACTTC. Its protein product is CASSLADTPGTQYF.

The DNA for the CDR3 is TGTGCCTGGAGTGTATCGTCAGGGGGCGGTCAGCCCCAGCATTTT. It yields the protein CAWSVSSGGGQPQHF. The chain recombines TRBV30 with TRBJ1-5; 8 bases fit TRBD1. From germline, CDR1 is GTSNPN and CDR2 SVGIG (reference sequence). The CDR3 extends over 15 amino acids. Germline trimming cut 0 bases from V and 6 bases from J; bases unmatched to any gene: 7.

The CDR3 nucleotides are TGTGCCAGCAGTGAAACTAGCTCCTACAATGAGCAGTTCTTC. Its protein is CASSETSSYNEQFF. The rearrangement joins TRBV2 to TRBJ2-1; tentative D call: TRBD2 (5 bases). Germline CDR1 is SNHLY and CDR2 is FYNNEI. This CDR3 comprises 14 residues. Trimming took off 2 bases at V and 0 bases at J, with 5 bases between the two ends.

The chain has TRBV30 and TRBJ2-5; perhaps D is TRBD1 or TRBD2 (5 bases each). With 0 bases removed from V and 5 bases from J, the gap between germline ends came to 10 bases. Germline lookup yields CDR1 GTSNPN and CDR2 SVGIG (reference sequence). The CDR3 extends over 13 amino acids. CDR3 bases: TGTGCCTGGAGTGTCTGGGACGGGGAGACCCAGTACTTC. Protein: CAWSVWDGETQYF.